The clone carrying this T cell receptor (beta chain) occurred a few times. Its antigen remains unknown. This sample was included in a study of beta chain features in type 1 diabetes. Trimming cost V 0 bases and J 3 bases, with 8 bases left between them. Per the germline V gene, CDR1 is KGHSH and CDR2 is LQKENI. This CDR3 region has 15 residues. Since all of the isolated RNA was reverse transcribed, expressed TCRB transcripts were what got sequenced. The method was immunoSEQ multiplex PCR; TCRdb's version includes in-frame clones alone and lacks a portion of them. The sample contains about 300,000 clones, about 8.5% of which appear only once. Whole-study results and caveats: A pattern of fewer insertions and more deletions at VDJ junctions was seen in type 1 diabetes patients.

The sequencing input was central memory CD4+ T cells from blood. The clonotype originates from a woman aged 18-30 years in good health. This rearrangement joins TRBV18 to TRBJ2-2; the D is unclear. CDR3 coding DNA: TGTGCCAGCTCACCACCTAACAGAGACACCGGGGAGCTGTTTTTT. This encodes CASSPPNRDTGELFF.